The 18 T cell receptor beta chains listed next were all sequenced from one sample in a study of blood T cell repertoires in COVID-19 (dated by TCRdb to about 2020). Preparation of the library involved the immunoSEQ multiplex PCR assay. TCRdb stores this immuneACCESS table with in-frame sequences only. Part of the clones is absent; in the studies checked, under half of the shortfall reflects unresolved V genes, and no reason is known for the rest. This sample lists 90,000 to 110,000 clones; over 70% were detected once. Roughly 4% of the sample rests with the top ten. Sequenced material: peripheral blood. Receptors originate from a human donor in a cohort sampled during active or convalescent COVID-19.

This rearrangement joins TRBV5-6 to TRBJ1-2; no definite D call. The CDR3 runs to 17 residues. Germline V lookup: CDR1 SGHDT, CDR2 YYEEEE. V gave up 1 base and J gave up 2 bases, with 18 bases separating them. The CDR3: CASSLIPGTTINYGYTF. The CDR3 nucleotides are TGTGCCAGCAGCTTGATTCCGGGAACTACTATAAACTATGGCTACACCTTC.

The V gene is TRBV11-2, the J gene TRBJ2-1; no clear D gene. Trimming removed 1 base at V and 5 bases at J, with 9 bases between. This CDR3 comprises 14 residues. Germline V gives CDR1 SGHAT, CDR2 FQNNGV. The CDR3 region has the DNA TGTGCCAGCAGCTTAGTACAACAAAACAATGAGCAGTTCTTC. This encodes CASSLVQQNNEQFF. Full variable domain (missing parts from reference TRBV11-2 and TRBJ2-1): EAGVAQSPRYKIIEKRQSVAFWCNPISGHATLYWYQQILGQGPKLLIQFQNNGVVDDSQLPKDRFSAERLKGVDSTLKIQPAKLEDSAVYLCASSLVQQNNEQFFGPGTRLTVL.

The chain carries TRBV29-1 and TRBJ2-1; TRBD2 matches 7 bases. The V segment lost 0 bases and the J segment 5 bases; nucleotides outside the gene matches: 13. Germline V gives CDR1 SQVTM, CDR2 ANQGSEA. The CDR3 has 17 amino acids. CDR3 nucleotides: TGCAGCGTTGAAGATAAGATGGGACTACAAAGCAACAATGAGCAGTTCTTC. Amino acids: CSVEDKMGLQSNNEQFF.

A single count supports this clone. The V call is TRBV12-3 or TRBV12-4, the J call TRBJ2-2, with a tentative D call TRBD2 (6 bases). V lost 9 bases, J lost 6 bases, and 11 bases lay in between. The length of the CDR3 is 12 residues. The CDR3 bases are TGTGCCAGTCGTTGGGGGGCCGGGGAGCTGTTTTTT. Translation: CASRWGAGELFF.

The V and J genes are TRBV9 and TRBJ2-5; the D gene is possibly TRBD1 (5 bases). V dropped 0 bases and J dropped 5 bases, with 14 bases sitting between them. Germline V gives CDR1 SGDLS, CDR2 YYNGEE. The CDR3 runs 15 residues. CDR3 in amino acids: CASSVVGVLRETQYF. In DNA form, the CDR3 reads TGTGCCAGCAGCGTAGTAGGGGTTTTACGGGAGACCCAGTACTTC.

The chain joins TRBV5-1 to TRBJ1-5; 7 bases line up with TRBD1. This CDR3 spans 15 amino acids. Trimming cost V 4 bases and J 0 bases; bases outside gene matches: 4. Germline loops: CDR1 SGHRS, CDR2 YFSETQ. The CDR3 region is CASSEGASSNQPQHF. As DNA, the CDR3 is TGCGCCAGCAGCGAGGGGGCGTCTAGCAATCAGCCCCAGCATTTT.

The chain employs TRBV3-1 (or the pseudogene TRBV3-2) and TRBJ2-2, with 9 bases lining up with TRBD2. This CDR3 spans 14 amino acids. The germline gives CDR1 LGHDT, CDR2 YNNKEL (reference sequence). J gave up 6 bases and V 5 bases, and 4 bases lay outside the gene matches. The DNA of the CDR3 is TGTGCCAGCAGCTTTTTAGCGGGAGCCGGGGAGCTGTTTTTT. This sequence encodes CASSFLAGAGELFF.

This clone has a count of ten or more. The chain combines TRBV2 with TRBJ1-2, with D tentatively TRBD1 (5 bases). CDR3 length: 15 amino acids. Trimming cost V 2 bases and J 5 bases, with 15 bases left between them. Germline V gene data show CDR1 as SNHLY and CDR2 as FYNNEI. In DNA, the CDR3 is TGTGCCAGCAGTGAATATCACACGGGGGATTATGGCTACACCTTC. It specifies CASSEYHTGDYGYTF.

CDR3 sequence: CASSESTSGRGTDTQYF. CDR3 bases: TGTGCCAGCAGTGAATCTACCAGCGGGCGAGGGACAGATACGCAGTATTTT. The chain links TRBV2 to TRBJ2-3; D might be TRBD2 (6 bases). Germline CDR1 SNHLY, CDR2 FYNNEI. The CDR3 has 17 residues. V was cut by 2 bases and J by 3 bases, with 18 bases left in between.

The chain combines TRBV7-3 with TRBJ2-1, with D possibly TRBD2 on 5 matching bases. This CDR3 contains 14 residues. Germline V gene lookup returns CDR1 SGHTA and CDR2 FQGTGA. The V end was cut by 3 bases, the J end by 3 bases, with 9 bases between. The CDR3 here is CASSLERDYNEQFF. DNA for the CDR3: TGTGCCAGCAGCTTGGAGAGGGACTACAATGAGCAGTTCTTC.

The rearrangement links TRBV29-1 to TRBJ2-2; 9 positions agree with TRBD2. This CDR3 comprises 14 residues. The V and J ends lost 6 bases and 4 bases, in that order; junction bases with no gene match: 6. Looked up from germline, CDR1 is SQVTM and CDR2 is ANQGSEA. The DNA of the CDR3 is TGCAGCGTCGCCCCTAGCGGGGCCACCGGGGAGCTGTTTTTT. This translates into CSVAPSGATGELFF.

The chain combines TRBV7-9 with TRBJ2-3, with TRBD2 matching over 12 bases. Germline V lookup: CDR1 SEHNR, CDR2 FQNEAQ (reference sequence). V lost 1 base to trimming and J lost 4 bases; unmatched junction nucleotides: 6. The CDR3 has 17 amino acids. CDR3 residues: CASSLDLAGGPSDTQYF. Here the CDR3 DNA reads TGTGCCAGCAGCTTAGACCTAGCGGGAGGGCCCTCAGATACGCAGTATTTT.

This chain uses TRBV18 with TRBJ1-4, with D possibly matching TRBD1 (6 bases). The CDR3 loop spans 15 amino acids. V gave up 2 bases and J gave up 4 bases, with 11 bases separating them. Germline values: CDR1 KGHSH, CDR2 LQKENI. DNA for the CDR3: TGTGCCAGCTCACCATGGGGGCAGTATAATGAAAAACTGTTTTTT. Protein sequence: CASSPWGQYNEKLFF.

The chain links TRBV7-2 to TRBJ2-3; TRBD2 agrees at 8 bases. The V segment lost 5 bases and the J segment 4 bases; nucleotides outside the gene matches: 11. Germline V gene lookup returns CDR1 SGHTA and CDR2 FQGNSA. CDR3 size: 16 residues. Written as DNA, the CDR3 is TGTGCCAGCAGCCACTCCCCGGGACTAGGCCCAGATACGCAGTATTTT. Translated, it gives CASSHSPGLGPDTQYF.

The chain combines TRBV5-6 with TRBJ1-4; TRBD1 matches at 8 bases. This CDR3 is built from 15 residues. V trimming: 4 bases; J trimming: 8 bases; junction bases outside the gene matches: 10. The germline V gene has CDR1 SGHDT and CDR2 YYEEEE. The CDR3 DNA reads TGTGCCAGCAGCCTAGCAGGGGGCGCCGAGGAAAAACTGTTTTTT. Amino acids: CASSLAGGAEEKLFF.

The V call is TRBV9, the J call TRBJ2-7, with 8 nucleotides matching TRBD2. Germline CDR1 reads SGDLS; CDR2 reads YYNGEE. V gave up 0 bases and J gave up 2 bases; unmatched junction bases: 1. CDR3 length equals 14 residues. The CDR3 protein is CASSVDGRAYEQYF. The CDR3 region has the DNA TGTGCCAGCAGCGTAGACGGGAGGGCCTACGAGCAGTACTTC.

The genes are TRBV5-1 and TRBJ2-7; 9 bases match TRBD1. The CDR3 runs to 15 residues. Germline V gene sequence: CDR1 SGHRS, CDR2 YFSETQ. After removal of 4 bases from V and 4 bases from J, the junction contained 9 bases not matched to a gene. CDR3 loop: CASSGRDRAVYEQYF. The CDR3 DNA sequence: TGCGCCAGCAGCGGCCGGGACAGGGCAGTGTACGAGCAGTACTTC.

This clone was detected once. J is TRBJ1-2 and V is TRBV10-2; D might be TRBD1 (5 bases). The germline gives CDR1 WSHSY, CDR2 SAAADI. V was shortened by 4 bases and J by 6 bases, with 15 bases between the two germline ends. This CDR3 spans 14 amino acids. CDR3 in DNA: TGCGCCAGCAGTGTGGCCGGGGGGGGAGATGGCTACACCTTC. This encodes CASSVAGGGDGYTF.